Reported below is one TCR beta chain. The sample is drawn from a study of beta chain features in type 1 diabetes. There are 14 residues in the CDR3. Germline V gives CDR1 SEHNR, CDR2 FQNEAQ (reference sequence). V lost 5 bases and J 4 bases, leaving 14 bases between the germline ends. On average, the one heparinised blood draw given by each donor was around 120 mL. The whole isolated RNA underwent reverse transcription, so sequencing captured expressed TCRB transcripts. Sequenced by immunoSEQ multiplex PCR; TCRdb stores in-frame clones only, minus some. The table has around 310,000 clones, approximately 11% seen once; the top ten hold 0.015%.

This TCR was sampled from a woman in her twenties or thirties in good health. Source material: naive CD4+ T cells from blood. V is TRBV7-9 and J is TRBJ1-1; D might be TRBD1 (6 bases). CDR3 protein: CASSRGAGSTEAFF. CDR3 DNA: TGTGCCAGCAGCCGGGGGGCGGGGAGCACTGAAGCTTTCTTT.